Given below is one T cell receptor (beta chain) in context. Produced via immunoSEQ multiplex PCR; TCRdb's table is partial and in-frame only. The data contain 55,000 to 80,000 clones, 70% to 90% of them singletons. The entry originates in a study of PD-L1 blockade in urothelial cancer. Study context: Bladder-origin urothelial cancer in males described about 90% of the 29 patients. Blood-derived samples held a median around 140,000 T cells.

Time point here: pretreatment peripheral blood. Patients presented with locally advanced or metastatic urothelial carcinoma. Germline loops: CDR1 SGHRS, CDR2 YFSETQ. The CDR3 totals 15 residues. Trimming took 4 bases from V and 4 from J, leaving 14 bases between them. Source: PBMCs, taken around atezolizumab (anti-PD-L1) treatment. The genes are TRBV5-1 and TRBJ1-4, with D perhaps TRBD1 (6 bases). The source is a man aged 55-75 years with urothelial cancer. The DNA for the CDR3 is TGCGCCAGCAGCCCCCGACAGGCTGATAATGAAAAACTGTTTTTT. Translated: CASSPRQADNEKLFF.